Shown below are 9 T cell receptor beta chains from a single sample sequenced in a study of cytomegalovirus exposure and HLA in healthy donors. The PCR contained 60 Vbeta and 13 Jbeta primers. Generated by immunoSEQ multiplex PCR, the TCRdb table keeps only in-frame clones and is missing some. The sample lists 200,000 to 250,000 clones, almost 80% occurring once. The sequenced sample consisted of PBMCs. These receptors came from a man between 18 and 35 years old in good health and CMV-seronegative.

The chain links TRBV9 to TRBJ2-1; 11 bases match TRBD2. V was pared by 0 bases and J by 10 bases, with 12 bases of the junction left unmatched. Germline CDR1 and CDR2: SGDLS and YYNGEE. CDR3 size: 17 residues. The CDR3 DNA reads as TGTGCCAGCAGCGTAGATCGGTCTAGCGGGAGGTCTTCCGAGCAGTTCTTC. Its translation is CASSVDRSSGRSSEQFF.

The chain couples TRBV9 to TRBJ1-3; D remains ambiguous. The V and J ends lost 4 bases and 0 bases respectively, with 14 bases between them. Germline CDR1 is SGDLS and CDR2 is YYNGEE. The CDR3 runs to 16 residues. The CDR3 here is CASSSVGRASGNTIYF. In DNA, the CDR3 is TGTGCCAGCAGCTCCGTGGGGAGGGCCTCTGGAAACACCATATATTTT.

The chain carries TRBV19 and TRBJ2-7; 10 nucleotides line up with TRBD1. Germline V gene lookup returns CDR1 LNHDA and CDR2 SQIVND (reference sequence). The V gene end was trimmed by 5 bases and the J gene end by 1 base; junction bases not matched to a gene: 5. This CDR3 spans 15 amino acids. CDR3 protein: CASSLQGQGSYEQYF. The CDR3 nucleotides are TGTGCCAGTAGTCTCCAGGGACAGGGGTCCTACGAGCAGTACTTC.

The chain employs TRBV11-2 and TRBJ2-3; 8 positions match TRBD1. This CDR3 is built from 14 residues. Germline CDR1 reads SGHAT; CDR2 reads FQNNGV. Trimming at V came to 11 bases and at J to 1 base, leaving 8 bases not matched to a gene. Here the CDR3 reads CARRLQGGTDTQYF. Here the CDR3 DNA reads TGTGCCCGACGACTACAGGGGGGCACAGATACGCAGTATTTT.

The chain carries TRBV15 and TRBJ1-5; D is uncertain. Germline values: CDR1 LNHNV, CDR2 YYDKDF (reference sequence). Trimming pared 3 bases from V and 5 bases from J, leaving 14 bases between. CDR3 length: 15 residues. This CDR3 is CATSSRGDLDQPQHF. The CDR3 DNA is TGTGCCACCAGCAGTCGCGGGGATTTAGATCAGCCCCAGCATTTT.

The chain uses TRBV14 and TRBJ1-2, with no clear D. The V gene lost 6 bases and the J gene lost 8 bases, with 16 bases spanning the gap. CDR1 is SGHDN, CDR2 FVKESK, per germline. The CDR3 has 13 amino acids. The CDR3 is CASSPRVSEGYTF. The CDR3 DNA reads TGTGCCAGCAGTCCTCGGGTTTCGGAAGGCTACACCTTC.

The rearrangement links TRBV5-1 to TRBJ2-7, with a tentative D call TRBD1 (5 bases). V dropped 0 bases and J dropped 2 bases, with 12 bases sitting between them. This CDR3 is built from 15 residues. Germline loops: CDR1 SGHRS, CDR2 YFSETQ. For the CDR3, the DNA is TGCGCCAGCAGCTTGGAGGCAGGGAACCCCTACGAGCAGTACTTC. Protein product: CASSLEAGNPYEQYF.

This clone was detected only once. The V call is TRBV7-9, the J call TRBJ2-5; 7 bases align to TRBD1. The ends lost 5 bases at V and 3 bases at J; junction bases unmatched: 15. There are 17 residues in the CDR3. The germline V gene has CDR1 SEHNR and CDR2 FQNEAQ (reference sequence). The chain's CDR3 is CASSHLINWDREETQYF. CDR3 nucleotides: TGTGCCAGCAGCCATCTCATAAACTGGGACAGAGAAGAGACCCAGTACTTC. Full variable domain (remainder filled in from reference TRBV7-9 and TRBJ2-5): DTGVSQNPRHKITKRGQNVTFRCDPISEHNRLYWYRQTLGQGPEFLTYFQNEAQLEKSRLLSDRFSAERPKGSFSTLEIQRTEQGDSAMYLCASSHLINWDREETQYFGPGTRLLVL.

The rearrangement joins TRBV14 to TRBJ2-7, with 9 positions matching TRBD2. Germline V lookup: CDR1 SGHDN, CDR2 FVKESK. The CDR3 has 16 amino acids. Trimming removed 4 bases from V and 2 bases from J; junction bases left unmatched: 9. The CDR3 reads CASSRSLAGKTYEQYF. In DNA form, the CDR3 reads TGTGCCAGCAGCCGGTCGCTAGCGGGAAAGACCTACGAGCAGTACTTC.